This T cell receptor beta chain was found in a study of blood T cell repertoires in COVID-19. Study-level background: Acute-phase and convalescent COVID-19 samples originated in the United States, Italy and Spain.

The ends lost 5 bases at V and 6 bases at J; junction bases unmatched: 4. The CDR3 is made up of 15 amino acids. Germline V gene lookup returns CDR1 MRHNA and CDR2 SNTAGT. Sequencing used immunoSEQ multiplex PCR; TCRdb keeps in-frame clones, though not all of them. The table records 200,000 to 300,000 clones, 70% to 90% of them present only once. The clonotype originates from a woman between 25 and 40 years old with COVID-19, enrolled during active disease. Sequenced sample: peripheral blood. V and J are TRBV6-4 and TRBJ2-1, with TRBD2 identical over 13 bases. The CDR3 DNA reads TGTGCCAGCAGTCCCGGGACTAGCGGGGCCAATGAGCAGTTCTTC. Residues: CASSPGTSGANEQFF.